This T cell receptor (beta chain) appears in the sequencing data of a study of blood T cell repertoires in COVID-19. Whole-study context: The United States, Italy and Spain were the sources of the acute and convalescent COVID-19 samples. In each case, the material was cDNA or gDNA derived from T cells, B-cell-depleted T cells, or PBMCs.

Germline CDR1 reads SEHNR; CDR2 reads FQNEAQ (reference sequence). CDR3 length: 13 amino acids. In the authors' workflow: For nucleated cells, counts were estimated from reference gene primer amplification. TCRdb keeps only in-frame clones here, not all; method: immunoSEQ multiplex PCR. Clonal size and the V and J genes are those of that table, whereas D and trimming came from the DNA. The repertoire holds about 120,000 clones, about 90% seen once, with 4.6% in the top ten. Note on this clone: One end of the junction is discordant with germline, which a read error may explain.

The sequence was obtained from a woman aged 45-60 years with acute or convalescent COVID-19. The sequencing input was peripheral blood. The V call is TRBV7-9, the J call TRBJ1-1; the D is unclear. This chain's CDR3 is CTSSLAYGIEAFF. DNA for the CDR3: TGTACCAGCAGCTTAGCGTACGGGATTGAAGCTTTCTTT. Combining the CDR3 with reference TRBV7-9 and TRBJ1-1 gives the whole variable domain DTGVSQNPRHKITKRGQNVTFRCDPISEHNRLYWYRQTLGQGPEFLTYFQNEAQLEKSRLLSDRFSAERPKGSFSTLEIQRTEQGDSAMYLCTSSLAYGIEAFFGQGTRLTVV.